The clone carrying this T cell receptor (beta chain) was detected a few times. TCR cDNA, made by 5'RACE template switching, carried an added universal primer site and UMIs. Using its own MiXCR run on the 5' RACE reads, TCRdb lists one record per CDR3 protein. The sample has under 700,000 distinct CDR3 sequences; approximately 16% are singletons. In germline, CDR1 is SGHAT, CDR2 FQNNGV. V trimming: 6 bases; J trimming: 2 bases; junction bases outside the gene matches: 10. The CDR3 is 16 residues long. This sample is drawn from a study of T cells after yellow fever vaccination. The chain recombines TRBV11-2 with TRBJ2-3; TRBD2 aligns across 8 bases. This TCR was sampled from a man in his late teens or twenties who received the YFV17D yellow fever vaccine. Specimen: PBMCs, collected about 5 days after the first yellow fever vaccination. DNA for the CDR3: TGTGCCAGCAGAAGGCCCGGGAGGGAGGCCACAGATACGCAGTATTTT. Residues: CASRRPGREATDTQYF.